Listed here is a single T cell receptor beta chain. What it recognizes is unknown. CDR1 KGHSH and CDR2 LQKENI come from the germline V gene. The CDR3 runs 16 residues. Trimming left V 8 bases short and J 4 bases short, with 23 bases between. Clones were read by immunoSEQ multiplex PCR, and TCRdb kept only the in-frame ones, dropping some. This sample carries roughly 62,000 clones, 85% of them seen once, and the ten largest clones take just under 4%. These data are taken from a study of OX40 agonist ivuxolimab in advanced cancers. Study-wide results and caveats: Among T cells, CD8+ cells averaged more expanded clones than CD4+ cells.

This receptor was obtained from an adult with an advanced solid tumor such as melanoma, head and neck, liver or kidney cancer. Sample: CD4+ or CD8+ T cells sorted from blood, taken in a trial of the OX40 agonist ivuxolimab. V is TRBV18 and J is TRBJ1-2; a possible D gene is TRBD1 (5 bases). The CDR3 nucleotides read TGTGCCAGCCACGGGACTAGTTGGCAAAATGTCTATGGCTACACCTTC. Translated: CASHGTSWQNVYGYTF.